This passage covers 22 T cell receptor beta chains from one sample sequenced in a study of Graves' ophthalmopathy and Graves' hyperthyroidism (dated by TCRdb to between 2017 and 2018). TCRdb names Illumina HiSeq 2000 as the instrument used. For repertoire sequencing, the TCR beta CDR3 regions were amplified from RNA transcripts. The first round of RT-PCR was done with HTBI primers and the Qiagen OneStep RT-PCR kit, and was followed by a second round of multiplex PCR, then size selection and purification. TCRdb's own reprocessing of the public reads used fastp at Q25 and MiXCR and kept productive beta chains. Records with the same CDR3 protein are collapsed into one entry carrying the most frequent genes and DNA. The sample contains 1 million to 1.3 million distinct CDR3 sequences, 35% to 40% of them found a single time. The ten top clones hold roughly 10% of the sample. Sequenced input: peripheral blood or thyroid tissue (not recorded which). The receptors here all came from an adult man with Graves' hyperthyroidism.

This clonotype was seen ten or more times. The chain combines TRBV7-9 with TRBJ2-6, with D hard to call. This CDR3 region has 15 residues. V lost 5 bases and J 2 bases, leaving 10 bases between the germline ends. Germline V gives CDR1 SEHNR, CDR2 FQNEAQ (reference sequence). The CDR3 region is CASSPTWPGANVLTF. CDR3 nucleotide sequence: TGTGCCAGCAGCCCAACGTGGCCTGGGGCCAACGTCCTGACTTTC.

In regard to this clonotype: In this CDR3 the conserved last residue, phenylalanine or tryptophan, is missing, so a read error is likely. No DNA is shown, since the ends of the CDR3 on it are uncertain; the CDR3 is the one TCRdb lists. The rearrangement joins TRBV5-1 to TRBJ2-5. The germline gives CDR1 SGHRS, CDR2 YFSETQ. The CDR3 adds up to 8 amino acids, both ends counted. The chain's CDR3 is CASSLDHT.

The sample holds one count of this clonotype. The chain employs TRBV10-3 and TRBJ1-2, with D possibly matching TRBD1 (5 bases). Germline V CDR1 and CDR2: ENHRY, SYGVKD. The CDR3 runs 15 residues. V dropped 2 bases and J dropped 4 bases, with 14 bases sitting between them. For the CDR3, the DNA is TGTGCCATCAGTGAGGGGCTAGCGGGGGGCTATGGCTACACCTTC. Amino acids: CAISEGLAGGYGYTF.

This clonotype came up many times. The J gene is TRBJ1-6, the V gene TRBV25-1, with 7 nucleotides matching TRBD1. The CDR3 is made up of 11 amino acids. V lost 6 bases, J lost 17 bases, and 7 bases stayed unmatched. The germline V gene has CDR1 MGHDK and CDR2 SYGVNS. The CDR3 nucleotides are TGTGCCAGCAGGGGGGGCAGGGGGGTCCACTTT. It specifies CASRGGRGVHF.

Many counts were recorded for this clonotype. CDR3 sequence: CAIRDDSPNQPQHF. CDR3 coding DNA: TGTGCCATCAGAGATGACAGCCCCAATCAGCCCCAGCATTTT. The chain combines TRBV10-3 with TRBJ1-5; tentatively, D is TRBD1 (5 bases). The CDR3 is 14 residues long. Trimming pared 6 bases from V and 3 bases from J, leaving 12 bases between. Germline V gives CDR1 ENHRY, CDR2 SYGVKD.

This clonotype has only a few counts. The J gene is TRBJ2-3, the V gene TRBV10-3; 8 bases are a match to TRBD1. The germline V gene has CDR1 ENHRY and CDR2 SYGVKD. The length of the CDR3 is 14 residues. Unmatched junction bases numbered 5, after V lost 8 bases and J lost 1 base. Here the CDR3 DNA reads TGTGCCATCGGAGGGACAGGTGGCACAGATACGCAGTATTTT. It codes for CAIGGTGGTDTQYF.

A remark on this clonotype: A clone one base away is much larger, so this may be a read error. CDR3 sequence (DNA): TGTGCCAGCAGCTTAGACGCGGATCAAGAGACCCAGTACTTC. The encoded protein is CASSLDADQETQYF. V is TRBV7-9 and J is TRBJ2-5; D remains ambiguous. Trimming left V 1 base short and J 2 bases short, with 8 bases between. CDR3 length: 14 residues. The germline V gene has CDR1 SEHNR and CDR2 FQNEAQ (reference sequence).

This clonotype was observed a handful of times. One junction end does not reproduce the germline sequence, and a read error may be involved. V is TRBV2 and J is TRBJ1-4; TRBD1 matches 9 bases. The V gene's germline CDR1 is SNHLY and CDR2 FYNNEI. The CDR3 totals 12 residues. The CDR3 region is CASSPHQRDRVF. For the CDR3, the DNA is TGTGCCAGCAGTCCCCATCAAAGGGACAGGGTTTTT.

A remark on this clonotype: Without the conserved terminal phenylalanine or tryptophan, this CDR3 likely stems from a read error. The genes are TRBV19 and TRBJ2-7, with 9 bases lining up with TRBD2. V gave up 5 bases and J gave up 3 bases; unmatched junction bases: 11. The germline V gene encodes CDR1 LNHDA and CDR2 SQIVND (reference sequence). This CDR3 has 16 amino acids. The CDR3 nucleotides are TGTGCCAGTAGTCGATCCGTAGCGGGAGCGCTCTACGAGCAGTACCTC. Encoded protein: CASSRSVAGALYEQYL.

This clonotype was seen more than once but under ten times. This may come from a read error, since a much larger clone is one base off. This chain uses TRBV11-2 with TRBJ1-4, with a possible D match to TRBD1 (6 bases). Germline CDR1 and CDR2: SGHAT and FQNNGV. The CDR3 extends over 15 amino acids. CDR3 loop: CASSSEGGYAEKPFF. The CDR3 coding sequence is TGTGCCAGCAGCTCCGAGGGGGGCTACGCTGAAAAACCGTTTTTT.

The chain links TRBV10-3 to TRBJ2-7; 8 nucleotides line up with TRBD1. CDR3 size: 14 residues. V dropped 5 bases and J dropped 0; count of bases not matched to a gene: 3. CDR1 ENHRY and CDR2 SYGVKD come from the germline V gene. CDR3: CAISRQGSSYEQYF. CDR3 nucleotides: TGTGCCATCAGTCGACAGGGGAGCTCCTACGAGCAGTACTTC.

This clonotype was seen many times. This CDR3 reads CASSPRTGPMNTEAFF. In nucleotides, the CDR3 is TGTGCCAGCAGCCCTAGGACAGGACCCATGAACACTGAAGCTTTCTTT. V gene TRBV11-2 combines with J gene TRBJ1-1, with 7 bases that match TRBD1. V was pared by 5 bases and J by 0 bases, with 9 bases of the junction left unmatched. This CDR3 contains 16 residues. CDR1 is SGHAT, CDR2 FQNNGV, per germline.

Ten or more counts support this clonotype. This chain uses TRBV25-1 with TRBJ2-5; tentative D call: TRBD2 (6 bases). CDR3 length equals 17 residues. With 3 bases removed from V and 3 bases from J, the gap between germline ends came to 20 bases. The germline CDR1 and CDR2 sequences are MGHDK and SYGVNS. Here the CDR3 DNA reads TGTGCCAGCAGTGAGCTACTACCCGGGACTGGAGAAGAGACCCAGTACTTC. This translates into CASSELLPGTGEETQYF.

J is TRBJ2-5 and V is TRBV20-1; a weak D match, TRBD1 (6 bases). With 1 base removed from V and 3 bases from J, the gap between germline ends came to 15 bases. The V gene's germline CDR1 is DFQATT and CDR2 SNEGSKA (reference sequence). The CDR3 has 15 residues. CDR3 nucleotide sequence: TGCAGTGCTAGAGTTGCAAAAGGGGGTAAAGAGACCCAGTACTTC. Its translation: CSARVAKGGKETQYF.

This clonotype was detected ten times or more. The CDR3, as DNA: TGTGCCTGGAGTGGCCTTACCCTCCACTTT. Amino acids: CAWSGLTLHF. This chain uses TRBV30 with TRBJ1-6, with D unclear. CDR3 size: 10 residues. Germline V gene data show CDR1 as GTSNPN and CDR2 as SVGIG (reference sequence). Trimming pared 1 base from V and 14 bases from J, leaving 6 bases between.

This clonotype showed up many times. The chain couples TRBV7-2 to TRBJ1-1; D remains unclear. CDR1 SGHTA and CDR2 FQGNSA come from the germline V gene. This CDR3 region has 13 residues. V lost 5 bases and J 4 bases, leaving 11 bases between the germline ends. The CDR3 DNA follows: TGTGCCAGCAGCCCTGACTGGGGCACTGAAGCTTTCTTT. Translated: CASSPDWGTEAFF.

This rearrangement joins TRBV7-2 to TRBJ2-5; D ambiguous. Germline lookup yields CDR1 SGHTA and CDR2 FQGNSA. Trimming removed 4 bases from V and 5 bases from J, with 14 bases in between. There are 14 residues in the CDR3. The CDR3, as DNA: TGTGCCAGCAGCTCCCAGGACCGGGCCGAGACCCAGTACTTC. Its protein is CASSSQDRAETQYF.

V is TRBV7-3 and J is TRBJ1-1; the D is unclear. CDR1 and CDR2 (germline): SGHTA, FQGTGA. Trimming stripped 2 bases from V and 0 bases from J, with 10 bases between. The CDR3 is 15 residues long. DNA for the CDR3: TGTGCCAGCAGCTTATCCCACAGAATGAACACTGAAGCTTTCTTT. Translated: CASSLSHRMNTEAFF.

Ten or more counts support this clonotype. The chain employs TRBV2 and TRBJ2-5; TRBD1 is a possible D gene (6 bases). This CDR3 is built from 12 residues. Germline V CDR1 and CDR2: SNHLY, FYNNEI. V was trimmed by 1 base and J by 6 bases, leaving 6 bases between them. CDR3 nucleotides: TGTGCCAGCAGTGAAGGGGGGCAGACCCAGTACTTC. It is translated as CASSEGGQTQYF.

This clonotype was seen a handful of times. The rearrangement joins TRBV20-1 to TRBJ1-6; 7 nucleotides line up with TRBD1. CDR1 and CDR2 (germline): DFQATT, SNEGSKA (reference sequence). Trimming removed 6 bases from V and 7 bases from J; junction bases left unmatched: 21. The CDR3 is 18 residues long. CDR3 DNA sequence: TGCAGTGCCAGGCTCCCCGCAGGGGGTGCTAGGGAAAATTCACCCCTCCACTTT. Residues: CSARLPAGGARENSPLHF.

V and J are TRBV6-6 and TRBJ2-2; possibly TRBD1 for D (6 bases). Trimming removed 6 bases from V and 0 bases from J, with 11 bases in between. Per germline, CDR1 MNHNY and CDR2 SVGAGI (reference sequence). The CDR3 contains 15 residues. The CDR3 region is CASRDGQTNTGELFF. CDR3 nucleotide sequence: TGTGCCAGCAGGGACGGACAGACGAACACCGGGGAGCTGTTTTTT.

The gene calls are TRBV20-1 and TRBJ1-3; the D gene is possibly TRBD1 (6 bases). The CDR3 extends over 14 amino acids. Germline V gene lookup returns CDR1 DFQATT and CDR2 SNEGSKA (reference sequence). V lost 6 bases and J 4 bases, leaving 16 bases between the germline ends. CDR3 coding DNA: TGCAGTGCGGGCAAGACAGGCTTCGGAAACACCATATATTTT. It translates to CSAGKTGFGNTIYF.